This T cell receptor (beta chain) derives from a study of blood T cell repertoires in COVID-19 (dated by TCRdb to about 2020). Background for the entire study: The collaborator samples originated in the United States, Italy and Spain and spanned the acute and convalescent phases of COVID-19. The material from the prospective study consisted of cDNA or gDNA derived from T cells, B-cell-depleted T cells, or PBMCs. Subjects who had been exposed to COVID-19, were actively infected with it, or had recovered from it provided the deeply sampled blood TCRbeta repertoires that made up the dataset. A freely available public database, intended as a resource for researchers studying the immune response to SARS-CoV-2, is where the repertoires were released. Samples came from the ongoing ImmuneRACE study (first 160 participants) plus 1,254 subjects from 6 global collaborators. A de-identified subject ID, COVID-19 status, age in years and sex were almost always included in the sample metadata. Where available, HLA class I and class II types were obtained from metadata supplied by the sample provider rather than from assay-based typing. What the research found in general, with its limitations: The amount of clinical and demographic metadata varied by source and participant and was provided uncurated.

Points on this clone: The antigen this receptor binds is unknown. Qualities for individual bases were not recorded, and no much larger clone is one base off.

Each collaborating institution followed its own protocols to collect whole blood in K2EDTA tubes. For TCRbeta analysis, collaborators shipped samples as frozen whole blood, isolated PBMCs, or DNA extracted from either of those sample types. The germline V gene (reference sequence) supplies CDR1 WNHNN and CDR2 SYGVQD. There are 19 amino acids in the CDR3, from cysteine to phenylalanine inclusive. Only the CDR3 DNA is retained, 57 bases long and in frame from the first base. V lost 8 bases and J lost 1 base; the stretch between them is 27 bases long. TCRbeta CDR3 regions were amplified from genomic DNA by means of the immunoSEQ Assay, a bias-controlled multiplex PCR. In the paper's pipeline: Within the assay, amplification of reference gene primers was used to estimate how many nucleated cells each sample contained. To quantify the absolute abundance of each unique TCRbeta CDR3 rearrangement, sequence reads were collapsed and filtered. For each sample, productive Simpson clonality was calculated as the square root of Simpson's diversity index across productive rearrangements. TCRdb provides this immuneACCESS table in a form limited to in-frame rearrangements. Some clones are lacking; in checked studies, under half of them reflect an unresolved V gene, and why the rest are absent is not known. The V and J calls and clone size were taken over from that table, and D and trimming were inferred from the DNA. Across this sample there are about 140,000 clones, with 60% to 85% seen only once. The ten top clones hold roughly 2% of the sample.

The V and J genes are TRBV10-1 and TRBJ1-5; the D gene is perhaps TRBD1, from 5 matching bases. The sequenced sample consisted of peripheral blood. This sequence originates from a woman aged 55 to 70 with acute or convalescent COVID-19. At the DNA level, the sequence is TGCGCCAGCGTCCCCGACCCGGGACTAGGGGATCCGAGCAATCAGCCCCAGCATTTT. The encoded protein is CASVPDPGLGDPSNQPQHF.